This T cell receptor (beta chain) came from a study of post-analysis software for immune sequencing data. Regarding the study as a whole: There were a few TRBV segments more frequent in patients than controls, and TRBV5-6, TRBV5-1 and TRBV20-1 were among them. Diversity measured as normalized Chao1 was significantly lower in multiple sclerosis patients than in controls.

Looked up from germline, CDR1 is DFQATT and CDR2 is SNEGSKA (reference sequence). V was pared by 1 base and J by 0 bases, with 5 bases of the junction left unmatched. This CDR3 contains 15 residues. A word on this clonotype: Antigen specificity is unknown.

Unique molecular identifiers had been added to the TCR beta cDNA libraries. A single record per CDR3 protein comes from TCRdb applying MiXCR to the PCR reads. The sample yields approximately 730,000 distinct CDR3 sequences, 25% to 30% seen once. This chain uses TRBV20-1 with TRBJ2-7, with TRBD2 matching over 8 bases. The sequencing input was blood. The receptor was derived from a girl aged 5-17 years with multiple sclerosis. The CDR3 loop is CSARGGLVSSYEQYF. In nucleotides, the CDR3 is TGCAGTGCTAGAGGGGGACTAGTTAGCTCCTACGAGCAGTACTTC.